These 25 T cell receptor beta chains were all obtained from the same sample, sequenced in a study of monozygotic twins with inflammatory bowel disease. TCRdb reanalyzed the 5' RACE reads, giving one entry per CDR3 protein sequence and no DNA. The table gives approximately 140,000 distinct CDR3 sequences; the top ten clones make up under 2.5% of it. The sequenced sample was blood. These receptors were obtained from a human donor with ulcerative colitis or Crohn's disease, or a healthy co-twin of an affected twin (not recorded which).

This sequence joins TRBV30 and TRBJ2-2. The germline V gene encodes CDR1 GTSNPN and CDR2 SVGIG (reference sequence). This CDR3 has 13 amino acids. The CDR3 protein is CAWRDPNTGELFF.

J is TRBJ2-1 and V is TRBV12-3 or TRBV12-4; the TCRdb call, TRBD2, lacks DNA for checking. The length of the CDR3 is 14 residues. CDR3 loop: CASSLDGTRNEQFF.

The chain employs TRBV24-1 and TRBJ2-1. Germline values: CDR1 KGHDR, CDR2 SFDVKD. This CDR3 spans 13 amino acids. This CDR3 is CATSDRSYNEQFF.

CDR3 sequence: CASSYEDVRGYTF. The chain employs TRBV6-2 or TRBV6-3 and TRBJ1-2. The germline gives CDR1 MNHEY, CDR2 SVGEGT. The CDR3 runs to 13 residues.

This sequence joins TRBV18 and TRBJ2-3; TCRdb outputs TRBD1, but without DNA this stays unchecked. Germline assignment: CDR1 KGHSH and CDR2 LQKENI. CDR3 length equals 13 residues. CDR3 sequence reads: CASSRTGADTQYF.

The rearrangement joins TRBV5-1 to TRBJ2-1. This CDR3 is 15 amino acids long. Germline V gives CDR1 SGHRS, CDR2 YFSETQ. The CDR3 loop is CASNSYRRTYNEQFF. Variable domain in full (rest from reference TRBV5-1 and TRBJ2-1): KAGVTQTPRYLIKTRGQQVTLSCSPISGHRSVSWYQQTPGQGLQFLFEYFSETQRNKGNFPGRFSGRQFSNSRSEMNVSTLELGDSALYLCASNSYRRTYNEQFFGPGTRLTVL.

This chain links TRBV6-1 with TRBJ1-4; TCRdb designates TRBD1, a call that cannot be tested without DNA. CDR1 is MNHNS and CDR2 is SASEGT in the germline V gene. This CDR3 spans 15 amino acids. CDR3 sequence reads: CASRDRGHANEKLFF.

The rearrangement joins TRBV4-2 to TRBJ2-3; TCRdb's D gene call, TRBD2, goes unchecked for lack of DNA. This CDR3 comprises 17 residues. Germline V gives CDR1 LGHNA, CDR2 YNFKEQ. The CDR3 sequence is CASSQQRANTLGDTQYF.

The chain uses TRBV20-1 and TRBJ1-6; the TCRdb call, TRBD1, lacks DNA for checking. The V gene's germline CDR1 is DFQATT and CDR2 SNEGSKA (reference sequence). The CDR3 runs to 17 residues. CDR3 sequence reads: CSAQLPPGTGSDSPLHF.

The chain has TRBV24-1 and TRBJ2-3; absent DNA, TCRdb's TRBD2 call cannot be checked. The germline V gene has CDR1 KGHDR and CDR2 SFDVKD. CDR3 length: 13 residues. CDR3 protein: CATQAGGTDTQYF.

The V call is TRBV20-1, the J call TRBJ2-5; TCRdb's assignment of TRBD1 cannot be checked, as there is no DNA. In germline, CDR1 is DFQATT, CDR2 SNEGSKA (reference sequence). The CDR3 totals 13 residues. The CDR3 here is CSAKQGVQETQYF.

The chain joins TRBV24-1 to TRBJ2-5; TCRdb selects TRBD1, and the lack of DNA leaves this call unchecked. Germline CDR1 reads KGHDR; CDR2 reads SFDVKD. This CDR3 has 15 residues. CDR3 residues: CATSAMTGGRETQYF.

V usage is TRBV10-3 and J usage is TRBJ2-7; TCRdb's D call of TRBD1 is untestable without DNA. Germline CDR1 reads ENHRY; CDR2 reads SYGVKD. The CDR3 extends over 13 amino acids. Here the CDR3 reads CAVSGTASYEQYF.

The CDR3 spells CASSRLDQETQYF. The chain couples TRBV5-1 to TRBJ2-5; absent DNA, TCRdb's TRBD2 call cannot be checked. The CDR3 consists of 13 residues. Germline assignment: CDR1 SGHRS and CDR2 YFSETQ.

The chain joins TRBV20-1 to TRBJ2-7. This CDR3 spans 12 amino acids. CDR1 DFQATT and CDR2 SNEGSKA come from the germline V gene (reference sequence). CDR3 sequence reads: CSQETLRAEQYF.

The CDR3 sequence: CASSVAGGRGSYNEQFF. The V and J genes are TRBV9 and TRBJ2-1; TCRdb calls TRBD1, which cannot be checked without DNA. The CDR3 contains 17 residues. CDR1 SGDLS and CDR2 YYNGEE come from the germline V gene.

V and J are TRBV5-1 and TRBJ1-6. Per the germline V gene, CDR1 is SGHRS and CDR2 is YFSETQ. CDR3 size: 15 residues. This CDR3 reads CASSFGGQGGSPLHF.

This chain uses TRBV20-1 with TRBJ2-7; absent DNA, TCRdb's TRBD1 call cannot be checked. The CDR3 sequence is 15 residues long. The germline gives CDR1 DFQATT, CDR2 SNEGSKA (reference sequence). The CDR3 sequence: CSARRAEIGPYEQYF.

The chain employs TRBV5-1 and TRBJ2-1; no DNA is available, so the TRBD2 call from TCRdb remains unchecked. CDR3 length equals 15 residues. Per germline, CDR1 SGHRS and CDR2 YFSETQ. CDR3 region: CASSLGLAPYNEQFF.

The V call is TRBV7-9, the J call TRBJ2-7; TCRdb gives TRBD1 as the D gene, but with no DNA this cannot be confirmed. The CDR3 covers 14 residues. Germline V lookup: CDR1 SEHNR, CDR2 FQNEAQ (reference sequence). The chain's CDR3 is CASSKQSSGGEQYF.

The chain uses TRBV7-9 and TRBJ1-1; there is no DNA to check the TCRdb D call of TRBD1. This CDR3 is 14 amino acids long. Germline V gives CDR1 SEHNR, CDR2 FQNEAQ (reference sequence). CDR3 sequence: CASSHPQGANEAFF.

The J gene is TRBJ1-4, the V gene TRBV5-1; the D call of TRBD1 rests on TCRdb alone, since no DNA is present to check it. This CDR3 spans 13 amino acids. CDR1 is SGHRS, CDR2 YFSETQ, per germline. The chain's CDR3 is CASSLGQGEKLFF.

The J gene is TRBJ2-7, the V gene TRBV7-9; TCRdb reports TRBD1, a call that lacks DNA to check it against. This CDR3 spans 13 amino acids. Per the germline V gene, CDR1 is SEHNR and CDR2 is FQNEAQ (reference sequence). The CDR3: CASSLGHFLEQYF.

The chain carries TRBV7-2 and TRBJ2-1; the TCRdb D gene call, TRBD1, has no DNA to confirm it. The CDR3 loop spans 15 amino acids. CDR1 is SGHTA and CDR2 is FQGNSA in the germline V gene. This CDR3 reads CASSLPRGPYNEQFF.

The chain couples TRBV20-1 to TRBJ1-1; checking the TCRdb D call of TRBD1 is not possible without DNA. Germline V gene sequence: CDR1 DFQATT, CDR2 SNEGSKA (reference sequence). This CDR3 has 14 amino acids. CDR3: CSAGSIRENTEAFF.